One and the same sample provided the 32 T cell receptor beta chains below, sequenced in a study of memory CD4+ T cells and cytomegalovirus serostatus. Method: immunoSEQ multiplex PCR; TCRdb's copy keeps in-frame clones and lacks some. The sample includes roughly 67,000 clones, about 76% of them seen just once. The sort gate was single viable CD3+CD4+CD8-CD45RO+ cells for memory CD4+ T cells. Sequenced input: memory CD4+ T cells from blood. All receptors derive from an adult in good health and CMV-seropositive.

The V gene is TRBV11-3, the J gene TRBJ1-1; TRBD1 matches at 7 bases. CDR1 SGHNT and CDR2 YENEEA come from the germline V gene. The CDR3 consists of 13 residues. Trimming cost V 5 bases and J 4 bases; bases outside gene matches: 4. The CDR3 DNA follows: TGTGCCAGCAGCATAGGGACAGCCACTGAAGCTTTCTTT. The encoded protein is CASSIGTATEAFF.

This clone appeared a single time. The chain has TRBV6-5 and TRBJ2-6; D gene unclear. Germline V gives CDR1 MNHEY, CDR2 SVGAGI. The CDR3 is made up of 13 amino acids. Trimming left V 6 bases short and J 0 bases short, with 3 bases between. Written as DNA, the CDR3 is TGTGCCAGCAGCCGCTCTGGGGCCAACGTCCTGACTTTC. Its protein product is CASSRSGANVLTF.

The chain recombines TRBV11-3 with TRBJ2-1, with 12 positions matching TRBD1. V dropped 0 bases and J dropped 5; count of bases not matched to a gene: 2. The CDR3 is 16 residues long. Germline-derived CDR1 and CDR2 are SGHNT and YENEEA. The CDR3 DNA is TGTGCCAGCAGCTTAGAAGGGACAGGGGGCCACAATGAGCAGTTCTTC. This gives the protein CASSLEGTGGHNEQFF.

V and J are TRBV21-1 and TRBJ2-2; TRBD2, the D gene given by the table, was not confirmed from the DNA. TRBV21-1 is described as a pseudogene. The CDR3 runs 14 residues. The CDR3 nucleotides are TGTGCCAGCAGCAAAGTTGTTGAGACCGGGGAGCTGTTTTTT. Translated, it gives CASSKVVETGELFF.

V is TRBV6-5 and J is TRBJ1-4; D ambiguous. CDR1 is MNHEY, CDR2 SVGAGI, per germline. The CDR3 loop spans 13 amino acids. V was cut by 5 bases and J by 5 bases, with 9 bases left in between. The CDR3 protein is CASSRQENEKLFF. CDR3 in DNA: TGTGCCAGCAGTCGGCAAGAGAATGAAAAACTGTTTTTT.

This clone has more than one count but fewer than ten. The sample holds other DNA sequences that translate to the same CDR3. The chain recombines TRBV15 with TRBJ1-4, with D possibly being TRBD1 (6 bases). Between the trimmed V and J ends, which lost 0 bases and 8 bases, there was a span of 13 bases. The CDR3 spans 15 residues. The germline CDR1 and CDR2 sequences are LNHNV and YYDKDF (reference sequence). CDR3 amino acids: CATSRDGGPGEKLFF. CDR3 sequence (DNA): TGTGCCACCAGCAGAGACGGGGGGCCTGGGGAAAAACTGTTTTTT.

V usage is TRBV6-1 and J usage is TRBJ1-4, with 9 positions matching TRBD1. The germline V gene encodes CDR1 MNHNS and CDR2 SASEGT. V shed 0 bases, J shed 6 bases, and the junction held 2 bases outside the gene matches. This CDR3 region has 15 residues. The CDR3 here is CASSEATGGYEKLFF. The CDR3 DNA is TGTGCCAGCAGTGAAGCGACAGGGGGGTATGAAAAACTGTTTTTT.

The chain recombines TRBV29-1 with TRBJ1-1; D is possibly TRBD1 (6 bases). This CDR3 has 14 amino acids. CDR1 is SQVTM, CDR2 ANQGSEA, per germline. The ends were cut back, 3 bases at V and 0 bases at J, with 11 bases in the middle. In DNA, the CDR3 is TGCAGCGTTGATGGGACATGGATGAACACTGAAGCTTTCTTT. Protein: CSVDGTWMNTEAFF. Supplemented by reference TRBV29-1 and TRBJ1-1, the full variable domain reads SAVISQKPSRDICQRGTSLTIQCQVDSQVTMMFWYRQQPGQSLTLIATANQGSEATYESGFVIDKFPISRPNLTFSTLTVSNMSPEDSSIYLCSVDGTWMNTEAFFGQGTRLTVV.

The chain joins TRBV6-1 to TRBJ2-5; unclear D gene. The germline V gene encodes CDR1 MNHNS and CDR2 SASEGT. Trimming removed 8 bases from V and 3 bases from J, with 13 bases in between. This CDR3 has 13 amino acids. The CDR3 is CASGQDPKETQYF. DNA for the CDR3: TGTGCCAGCGGTCAGGACCCTAAAGAGACCCAGTACTTC.

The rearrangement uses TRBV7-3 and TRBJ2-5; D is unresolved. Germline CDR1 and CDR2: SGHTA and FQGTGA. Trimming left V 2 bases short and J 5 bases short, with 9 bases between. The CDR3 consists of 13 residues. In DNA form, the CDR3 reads TGTGCCAGCAGCTTAGTCCGCTGGGAGACCCAGTACTTC. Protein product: CASSLVRWETQYF. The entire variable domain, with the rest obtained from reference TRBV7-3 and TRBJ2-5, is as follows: GAGVSQTPSNKVTEKGKYVELRCDPISGHTALYWYRQSLGQGPEFLIYFQGTGAADDSGLPNDRFFAVRPEGSVSTLKIQRTERGDSAVYLCASSLVRWETQYFGPGTRLLVL.

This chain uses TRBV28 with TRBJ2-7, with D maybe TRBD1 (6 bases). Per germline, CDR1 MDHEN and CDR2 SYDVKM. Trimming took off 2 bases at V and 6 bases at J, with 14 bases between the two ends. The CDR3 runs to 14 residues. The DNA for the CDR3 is TGTGCCAGCAGTTTAAATCCCGCCAGGGGCGAGCAGTACTTC. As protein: CASSLNPARGEQYF. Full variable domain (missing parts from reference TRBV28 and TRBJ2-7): DVKVTQSSRYLVKRTGEKVFLECVQDMDHENMFWYRQDPGLGLRLIYFSYDVKMKEKGDIPEGYSVSREKKERFSLILESASTNQTSMYLCASSLNPARGEQYFGPGTRLTVT.

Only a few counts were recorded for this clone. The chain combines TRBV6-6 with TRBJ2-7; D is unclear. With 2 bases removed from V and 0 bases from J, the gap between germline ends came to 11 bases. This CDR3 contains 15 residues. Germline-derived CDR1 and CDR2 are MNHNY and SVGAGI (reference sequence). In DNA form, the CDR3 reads TGTGCCAGCAGTTACAGCCAACGATCCTCCTACGAGCAGTACTTC. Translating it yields CASSYSQRSSYEQYF.

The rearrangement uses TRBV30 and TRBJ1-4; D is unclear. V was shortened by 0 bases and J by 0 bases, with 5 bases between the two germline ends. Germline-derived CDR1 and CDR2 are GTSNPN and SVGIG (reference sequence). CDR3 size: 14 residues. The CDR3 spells CAWSVSATNEKLFF. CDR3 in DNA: TGTGCCTGGAGTGTGAGCGCAACTAATGAAAAACTGTTTTTT.

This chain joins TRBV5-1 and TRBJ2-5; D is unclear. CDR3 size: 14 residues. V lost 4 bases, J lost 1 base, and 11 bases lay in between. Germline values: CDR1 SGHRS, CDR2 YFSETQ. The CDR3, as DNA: TGCGCCAGCAGCCCCAGACGGAGCCAAGAGACCCAGTACTTC. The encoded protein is CASSPRRSQETQYF.

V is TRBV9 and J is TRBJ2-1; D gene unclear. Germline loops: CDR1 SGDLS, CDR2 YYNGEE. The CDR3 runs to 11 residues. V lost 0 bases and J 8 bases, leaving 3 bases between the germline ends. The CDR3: CASSVEHEQFF. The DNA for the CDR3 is TGTGCCAGCAGCGTAGAGCATGAGCAGTTCTTC. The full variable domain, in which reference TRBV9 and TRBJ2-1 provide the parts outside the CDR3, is DSGVTQTPKHLITATGQRVTLRCSPRSGDLSVYWYQQSLDQGLQFLIQYYNGEERAKGNILERFSAQQFPDLHSELNLSSLELGDSALYFCASSVEHEQFFGPGTRLTVL.

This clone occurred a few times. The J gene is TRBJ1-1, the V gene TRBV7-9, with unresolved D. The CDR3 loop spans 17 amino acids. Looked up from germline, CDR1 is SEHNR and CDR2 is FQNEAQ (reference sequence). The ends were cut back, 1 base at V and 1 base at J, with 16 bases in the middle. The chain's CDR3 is CASSLGRPGRQNTEAFF. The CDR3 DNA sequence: TGTGCCAGCAGCTTAGGCCGTCCGGGTAGGCAGAACACTGAAGCTTTCTTT.

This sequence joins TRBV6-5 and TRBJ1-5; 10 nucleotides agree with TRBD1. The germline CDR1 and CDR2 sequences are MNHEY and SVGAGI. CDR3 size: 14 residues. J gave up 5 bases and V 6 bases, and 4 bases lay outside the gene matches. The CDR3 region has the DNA TGTGCCAGCAGCGGGACAGGGGAGGATCAGCCCCAGCATTTT. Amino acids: CASSGTGEDQPQHF.

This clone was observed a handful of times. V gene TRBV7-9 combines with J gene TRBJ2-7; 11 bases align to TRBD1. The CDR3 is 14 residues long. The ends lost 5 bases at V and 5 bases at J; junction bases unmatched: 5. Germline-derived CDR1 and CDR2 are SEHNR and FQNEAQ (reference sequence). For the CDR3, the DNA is TGTGCCAGCAGCACCAAGGGACAGGGGGACGAGCAGTACTTC. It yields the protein CASSTKGQGDEQYF.

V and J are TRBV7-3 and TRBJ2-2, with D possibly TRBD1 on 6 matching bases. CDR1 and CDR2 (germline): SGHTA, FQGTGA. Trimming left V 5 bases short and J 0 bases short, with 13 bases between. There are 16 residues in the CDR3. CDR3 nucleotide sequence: TGTGCCAGCAGCGCATACAGGGCGGCGAACACCGGGGAGCTGTTTTTT. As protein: CASSAYRAANTGELFF.

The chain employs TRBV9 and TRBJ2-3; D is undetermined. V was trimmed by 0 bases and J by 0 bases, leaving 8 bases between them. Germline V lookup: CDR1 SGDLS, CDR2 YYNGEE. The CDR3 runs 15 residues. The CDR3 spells CASSVDWPSTDTQYF. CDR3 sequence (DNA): TGTGCCAGCAGCGTAGATTGGCCAAGCACAGATACGCAGTATTTT.

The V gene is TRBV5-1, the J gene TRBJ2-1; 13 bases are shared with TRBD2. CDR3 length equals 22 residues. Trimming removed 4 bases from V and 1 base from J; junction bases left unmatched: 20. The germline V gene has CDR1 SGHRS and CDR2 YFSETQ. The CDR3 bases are TGCGCCAGCAGCCAAGGACTAGCGGGAGTGGGAATGGGGAGCGGTTCCTACAATGAGCAGTTCTTC. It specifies CASSQGLAGVGMGSGSYNEQFF.

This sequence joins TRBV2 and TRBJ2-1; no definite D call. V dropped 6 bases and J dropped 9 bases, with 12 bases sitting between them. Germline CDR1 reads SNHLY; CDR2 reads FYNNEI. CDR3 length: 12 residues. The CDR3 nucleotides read TGTGCCAGCAGCGCAGAGGAAGGTGAGCAGTTCTTC. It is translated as CASSAEEGEQFF.

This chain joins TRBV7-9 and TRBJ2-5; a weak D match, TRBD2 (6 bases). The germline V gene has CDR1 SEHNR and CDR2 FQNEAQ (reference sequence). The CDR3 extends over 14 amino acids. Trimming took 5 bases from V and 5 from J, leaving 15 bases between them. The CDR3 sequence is CASSRDWGEETQYF. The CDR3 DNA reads TGTGCCAGCAGCAGAGATTGGGGGGAGGAGACCCAGTACTTC.

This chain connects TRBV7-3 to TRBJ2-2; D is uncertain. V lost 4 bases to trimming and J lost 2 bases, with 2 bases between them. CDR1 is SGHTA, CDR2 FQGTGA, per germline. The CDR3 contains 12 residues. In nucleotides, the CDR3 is TGTGCCAGCAGCTCTAACACCGGGGAGCTGTTTTTT. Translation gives CASSSNTGELFF.

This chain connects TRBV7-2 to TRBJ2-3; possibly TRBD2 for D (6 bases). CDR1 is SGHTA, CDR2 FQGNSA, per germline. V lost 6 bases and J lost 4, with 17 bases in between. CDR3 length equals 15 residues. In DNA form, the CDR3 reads TGTGCCAGCAGTAGACTAGGTCCGGCCCCAGATACGCAGTATTTT. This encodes CASSRLGPAPDTQYF.

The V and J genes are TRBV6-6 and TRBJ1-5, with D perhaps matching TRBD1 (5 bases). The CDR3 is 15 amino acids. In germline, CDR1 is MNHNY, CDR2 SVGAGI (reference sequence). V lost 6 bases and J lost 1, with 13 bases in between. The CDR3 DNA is TGTGCCAGCAGACGGGACGCCGGGAGCAATCAGCCCCAGCATTTT. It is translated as CASRRDAGSNQPQHF.

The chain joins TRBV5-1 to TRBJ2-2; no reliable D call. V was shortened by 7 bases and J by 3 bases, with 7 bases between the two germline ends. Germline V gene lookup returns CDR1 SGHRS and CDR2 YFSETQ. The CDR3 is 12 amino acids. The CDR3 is CASHVDTGELFF. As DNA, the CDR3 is TGCGCCAGCCACGTAGACACCGGGGAGCTGTTTTTT.

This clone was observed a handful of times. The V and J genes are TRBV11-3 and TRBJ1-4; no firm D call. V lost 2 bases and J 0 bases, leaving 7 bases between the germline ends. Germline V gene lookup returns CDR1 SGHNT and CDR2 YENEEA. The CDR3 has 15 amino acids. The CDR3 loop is CASSLHTTTNEKLFF. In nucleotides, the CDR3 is TGTGCCAGCAGCTTACACACCACAACTAATGAAAAACTGTTTTTT.

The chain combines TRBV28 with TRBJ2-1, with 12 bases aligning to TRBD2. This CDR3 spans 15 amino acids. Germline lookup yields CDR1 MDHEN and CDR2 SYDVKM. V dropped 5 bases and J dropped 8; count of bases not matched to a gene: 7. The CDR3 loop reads CASSPQTSGGDEQFF. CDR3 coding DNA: TGTGCCAGCAGTCCACAGACTAGCGGGGGCGATGAGCAGTTCTTC.

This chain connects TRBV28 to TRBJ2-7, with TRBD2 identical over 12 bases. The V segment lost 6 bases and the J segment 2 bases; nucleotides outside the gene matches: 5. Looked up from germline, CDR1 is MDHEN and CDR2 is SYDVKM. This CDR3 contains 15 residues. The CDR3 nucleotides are TGTGCCAGCAGGCCTGGACTAGCGGGAACCTACGAGCAGTACTTC. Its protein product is CASRPGLAGTYEQYF. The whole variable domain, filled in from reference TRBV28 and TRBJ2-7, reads DVKVTQSSRYLVKRTGEKVFLECVQDMDHENMFWYRQDPGLGLRLIYFSYDVKMKEKGDIPEGYSVSREKKERFSLILESASTNQTSMYLCASRPGLAGTYEQYFGPGTRLTVT.

The CDR3 nucleotides read TGTGCCAGCAGCTTAATTGGGGGTCTGAGCTCCTACAATGAGCAGTTCTTC. It yields the protein CASSLIGGLSSYNEQFF. V gene TRBV7-3 combines with J gene TRBJ2-1; perhaps D is TRBD1 or TRBD2 (5 bases each). Per the germline V gene, CDR1 is SGHTA and CDR2 is FQGTGA. The CDR3 extends over 17 amino acids. Trimming took 1 base from V and 0 from J, leaving 13 bases between them.

The CDR3: CASSEDFRNQPQHF. The CDR3 DNA follows: TGTGCCAGCAGTGAAGATTTTAGGAATCAGCCCCAGCATTTT. V is TRBV6-1 and J is TRBJ1-5; D is undetermined. Trimming removed 1 base at V and 4 bases at J, with 8 bases between. The CDR3 extends over 14 amino acids. Germline loops: CDR1 MNHNS, CDR2 SASEGT.